The clone carrying this T cell receptor beta chain is a singleton in its sample. The data derive from a study of control samples from healthy donors and cancer patients. Germline V gene data show CDR1 as SGHAT and CDR2 as FQNNGV. With 5 bases removed from V and 3 bases from J, the gap between germline ends came to 14 bases. The CDR3 has 14 amino acids. Assay used: immunoSEQ multiplex PCR; TCRdb lists only in-frame clones, some missing. The table lists 150,000 or so clones, just over 85% of them singletons, with around 5% in the top ten. The sequenced sample consisted of blood. The chain is built from TRBV11-2 and TRBJ2-7, with D perhaps matching TRBD2 (5 bases). This TCR derives from a woman under 40 in good health. The CDR3 nucleotides read TGTGCCAGCAGCCTCCTACTGGGGAGCTACGAGCAGTACGTC. Translated: CASSLLLGSYEQYV.